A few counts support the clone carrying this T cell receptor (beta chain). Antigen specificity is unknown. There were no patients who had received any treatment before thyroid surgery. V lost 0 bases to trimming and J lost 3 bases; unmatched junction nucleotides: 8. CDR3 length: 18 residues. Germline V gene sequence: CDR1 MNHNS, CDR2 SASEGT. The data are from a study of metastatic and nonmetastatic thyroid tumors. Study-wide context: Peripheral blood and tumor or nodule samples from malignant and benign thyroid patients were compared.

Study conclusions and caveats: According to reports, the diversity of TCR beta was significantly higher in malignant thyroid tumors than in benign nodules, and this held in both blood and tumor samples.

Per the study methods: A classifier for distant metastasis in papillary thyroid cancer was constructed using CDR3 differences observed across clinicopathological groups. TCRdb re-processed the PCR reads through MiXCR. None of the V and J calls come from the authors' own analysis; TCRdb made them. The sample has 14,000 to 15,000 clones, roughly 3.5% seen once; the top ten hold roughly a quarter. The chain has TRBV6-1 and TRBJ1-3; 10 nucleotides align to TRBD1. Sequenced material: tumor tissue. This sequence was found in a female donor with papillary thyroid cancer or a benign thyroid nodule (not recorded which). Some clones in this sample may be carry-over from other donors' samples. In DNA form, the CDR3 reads TGTGCCAGCAGTGAAGCCCTGACAGGGGGCGCCTTTGGAAACACCATATATTTT. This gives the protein CASSEALTGGAFGNTIYF.